This T cell receptor beta chain is from a study of blood T cell repertoires in COVID-19. Study overall: Some COVID-19 samples were acute and others convalescent; all came from the United States, Italy and Spain. T cells, B-cell-depleted T cells, or PBMCs provided the cDNA or gDNA that served as material.

In the original processing: Amplification of reference gene primers was used by the study to estimate nucleated cell counts. Assay: immunoSEQ multiplex PCR; the TCRdb copy retains only in-frame clones and omits some. V, J and clone size reflect that table, while D and trimming were determined from the DNA. The table shows about 340,000 clones, with around four fifths occurring only once. The V gene's germline CDR1 is MNHEY and CDR2 SVGAGI. The ends lost 5 bases at V and 5 bases at J; junction bases unmatched: 11. This CDR3 comprises 15 residues. This chain links TRBV6-5 with TRBJ2-7; 8 bases agree with TRBD2. Sequencing was done on a sample of peripheral blood. The TCR originated in a man younger than 40 with active or convalescent COVID-19. The chain's CDR3 is CASSKSRDGGDEQYF. CDR3 nucleotides: TGTGCCAGCAGTAAGTCCAGGGACGGGGGGGACGAGCAGTACTTC.